These 10 T cell receptor beta chains originate from one sample sequenced in a study of OX40 agonist ivuxolimab in advanced cancers. Sequencing was performed with immunoSEQ multiplex PCR; in TCRdb, only in-frame clones are kept and a portion is missing. The table lists 70,000 to 80,000 clones, 75% to 95% of them singletons, with more than 4.5% in the top ten. Sample: CD4+ or CD8+ T cells sorted from blood, taken in a trial of the OX40 agonist ivuxolimab. The receptors originated from an adult with an advanced solid tumor such as melanoma, head and neck, liver or kidney cancer.

This clone was counted a single time. This chain connects TRBV5-5 to TRBJ1-2; D might be TRBD1 (6 bases). Per the germline V gene, CDR1 is SGHKS and CDR2 is YYEKEE (reference sequence). The CDR3 covers 17 residues. V was trimmed by 4 bases and J by 2 bases, leaving 21 bases between them. The CDR3 here is CASSPRDGQLDNYGYTF. The CDR3 DNA follows: TGTGCCAGCAGCCCACGGGACGGACAGCTTGACAACTATGGCTACACCTTC.

The CDR3 region has the DNA TGCGCCAGCAGCCAAACTTCGACCCATGGCTACACCTTC. It encodes CASSQTSTHGYTF. The J gene is TRBJ1-2, the V gene TRBV4-1; D gene unclear. This CDR3 comprises 13 residues. V dropped 2 bases and J dropped 6 bases, with 10 bases sitting between them. Germline CDR1 and CDR2: MGHRA and YSYEKL.

This clone was seen a single time. The rearrangement links TRBV7-9 to TRBJ2-1, with 9 bases lining up with TRBD2. Trimming at V came to 2 bases and at J to 8 bases, leaving 10 bases not matched to a gene. Germline assignment: CDR1 SEHNR and CDR2 FQNEAQ (reference sequence). The CDR3 covers 16 residues. The CDR3 DNA is TGTGCCAGCAGCTTAATCGTCCAGCGGGAGGACGATGAGCAGTTCTTC. Translated: CASSLIVQREDDEQFF.

On this clone itself: Other DNA sequences in the sample encode the same CDR3. The chain carries TRBV11-3 and TRBJ2-7; 7 bases are shared with TRBD1. The V gene end was trimmed by 5 bases and the J gene end by 2 bases; junction bases not matched to a gene: 9. The CDR3 runs to 15 residues. Germline assignment: CDR1 SGHNT and CDR2 YENEEA. DNA for the CDR3: TGTGCCAGCAGCGAAGGGGGCGGCAGTACCTACGAGCAGTACTTC. It translates to CASSEGGGSTYEQYF.

V gene TRBV13 combines with J gene TRBJ1-1; no reliable D call. V dropped 3 bases and J dropped 0 bases, with 8 bases sitting between them. From germline, CDR1 is PRHDT and CDR2 FYEKMQ (reference sequence). The CDR3 sequence is 14 residues long. This chain's CDR3 is CASSFQDLNTEAFF. In nucleotides, the CDR3 is TGTGCCAGCAGCTTCCAGGACTTGAACACTGAAGCTTTCTTT. Using reference TRBV13 and TRBJ1-1 for the parts outside the CDR3, the full variable domain is AAGVIQSPRHLIKEKRETATLKCYPIPRHDTVYWYQQGPGQDPQFLISFYEKMQSDKGSIPDRFSAQQFSDYHSELNMSSLELGDSALYFCASSFQDLNTEAFFGQGTRLTVV.

The rearrangement links TRBV9 to TRBJ2-2; D call uncertain. CDR3 length: 13 residues. Germline CDR1 is SGDLS and CDR2 is YYNGEE. Deletions cut 3 bases from V and 2 bases from J, with 5 bases between. CDR3 amino acids: CASSALNTGELFF. The CDR3 DNA follows: TGTGCCAGCAGCGCCCTTAACACCGGGGAGCTGTTTTTT.

The chain is built from TRBV11-2 and TRBJ2-1; D is ambiguous. Germline assignment: CDR1 SGHAT and CDR2 FQNNGV. The V end lost 3 bases, the J end lost 6 bases, and 6 bases lay between the germline ends. The CDR3 sequence is 12 residues long. CDR3 bases: TGTGCCAGCAGCTTGGGCAGCAATGAGCAGTTCTTC. Its protein is CASSLGSNEQFF.

The CDR3 DNA reads as TGCGCCAGCAGCCAAGTACAGGGGCTCGCCGGGGAGCTGTTTTTT. Translating gives CASSQVQGLAGELFF. The chain joins TRBV4-3 to TRBJ2-2; TRBD1 matches 7 bases. From germline, CDR1 is LGHNA and CDR2 YSLEER. The CDR3 is 15 residues long. Trimming cost V 1 base and J 6 bases; bases outside gene matches: 5.

The chain joins TRBV6-6 to TRBJ2-5, with D hard to call. V was clipped by 6 bases and J by 5 bases, with 13 bases between them. The germline gives CDR1 MNHNY, CDR2 SVGAGI (reference sequence). The CDR3 covers 13 residues. CDR3 in DNA: TGTGCCAGCAGACCGGGCCATTTCGAGACCCAGTACTTC. It translates to CASRPGHFETQYF.

The V and J genes are TRBV27 and TRBJ1-2; D gene uncertain. CDR3 length: 14 residues. The germline V and J ends were trimmed by 0 bases and 3 bases, with 8 bases remaining between them. In germline, CDR1 is MNHEY, CDR2 SMNVEV (reference sequence). The CDR3 spells CASSLSGADYGYTF. The CDR3 DNA follows: TGTGCCAGCAGTTTATCTGGCGCAGACTATGGCTACACCTTC.